These T cell receptor beta chains were read from a single sample in a study of cytomegalovirus exposure and HLA in healthy donors. Here immunoSEQ multiplex PCR was the method, and the copy in TCRdb shows in-frame clones only, minus some. The data show around 190,000 clones, with 65% to 75% seen just once and approximately 5% held by the top ten. Specimen: PBMCs. These receptors were taken from a man aged 25-45 years in good health and CMV-seropositive. Both conserved end residues are part of each CDR3. Fields, in order: D gene, V gene, J gene, clone size, CDR3 protein, CDR3 DNA. The D gene is left open where the match is weak. Only some rows state a clone size, as once, few, many or a class for expanded clones.

d_call: -; v_call: TRBV5-1; j_call: TRBJ2-5; clone_size: -; cdr3_aa: CASSLMEVGAQETQYF; cdr3_nt: TGCGCCAGCAGCCTAATGGAGGTGGGGGCTCAAGAGACCCAGTACTTC
d_call: -; v_call: TRBV2; j_call: TRBJ2-5; clone_size: -; cdr3_aa: CASSVTGQETQYF; cdr3_nt: TGTGCCAGCAGTGTTACAGGCCAAGAGACCCAGTACTTC
d_call: -; v_call: TRBV9; j_call: TRBJ1-3; clone_size: -; cdr3_aa: CASSVAGNGNTIYF; cdr3_nt: TGTGCCAGCAGCGTGGCAGGGAACGGAAACACCATATATTTT
d_call: -; v_call: TRBV2; j_call: TRBJ2-7; clone_size: -; cdr3_aa: CASTRGTTSSYEQYF; cdr3_nt: TGTGCCAGCACTAGGGGGACAACTTCTTCCTACGAGCAGTACTTC
d_call: -; v_call: TRBV7-8; j_call: TRBJ2-7; clone_size: -; cdr3_aa: CASSPAQGGYEQYF; cdr3_nt: TGTGCCAGCAGCCCAGCCCAGGGAGGCTACGAGCAGTACTTC
d_call: TRBD1; v_call: TRBV7-9; j_call: TRBJ2-7; clone_size: -; cdr3_aa: CASSSRDRGHEQYF; cdr3_nt: TGTGCCAGCAGCTCCCGGGACAGGGGGCACGAGCAGTACTTC
d_call: -; v_call: TRBV7-2; j_call: TRBJ1-3; clone_size: -; cdr3_aa: CASSLLAGGAGNTIYF; cdr3_nt: TGTGCCAGCAGCTTACTTGCGGGGGGCGCAGGAAACACCATATATTTT
d_call: TRBD1; v_call: TRBV7-3; j_call: TRBJ2-1; clone_size: -; cdr3_aa: CASGGTGKYNEQFF; cdr3_nt: TGTGCCAGCGGCGGGACAGGGAAATACAATGAGCAGTTCTTC
d_call: -; v_call: TRBV10-3; j_call: TRBJ1-6; clone_size: few; cdr3_aa: CAISDRNSPLHF; cdr3_nt: TGTGCCATCAGTGACAGAAATTCACCCCTCCACTTT
d_call: -; v_call: TRBV6-1; j_call: TRBJ2-7; clone_size: few; cdr3_aa: CATHQGSGYEQYF; cdr3_nt: TGTGCCACCCACCAGGGATCAGGCTACGAGCAGTACTTC
d_call: TRBD2; v_call: TRBV27; j_call: TRBJ2-1; clone_size: -; cdr3_aa: CASSPIAGPSYNEQFF; cdr3_nt: TGTGCCAGCAGCCCCATAGCGGGACCATCCTACAATGAGCAGTTCTTC
d_call: -; v_call: TRBV12-5; j_call: TRBJ2-5; clone_size: -; cdr3_aa: CASGLGTPLTALQETQYF; cdr3_nt: TGTGCTAGTGGTTTGGGGACCCCCTTGACAGCGCTTCAAGAGACCCAGTACTTC
d_call: TRBD2; v_call: TRBV6-6; j_call: TRBJ2-3; clone_size: once; cdr3_aa: CASRGLAGVWTDTQYF; cdr3_nt: TGTGCCAGCCGGGGACTAGCGGGAGTATGGACAGATACGCAGTATTTT
d_call: -; v_call: TRBV9; j_call: TRBJ1-1; clone_size: few; cdr3_aa: CASSPSLMGRTEAFF; cdr3_nt: TGTGCCAGCAGCCCCTCCCTGATGGGGCGCACTGAAGCTTTCTTT
d_call: TRBD1; v_call: TRBV10-3; j_call: TRBJ2-7; clone_size: few; cdr3_aa: CAIRRDRVQYEQYF; cdr3_nt: TGTGCCATCAGGAGGGACAGGGTACAGTACGAGCAGTACTTC
d_call: -; v_call: TRBV6-5; j_call: TRBJ1-1; clone_size: -; cdr3_aa: CASSSWLGADTEAFF; cdr3_nt: TGTGCCAGCAGCTCATGGTTGGGGGCTGACACTGAAGCTTTCTTT
d_call: TRBD1; v_call: TRBV7-8; j_call: TRBJ2-1; clone_size: few; cdr3_aa: CASSWDRGTGPGNEQFF; cdr3_nt: TGTGCCAGCAGCTGGGACAGGGGGACAGGGCCAGGCAATGAGCAGTTCTTC
d_call: -; v_call: TRBV6-4; j_call: TRBJ2-5; clone_size: -; cdr3_aa: CATPLGVAVPYQETQYF; cdr3_nt: TGTGCCACCCCCCTGGGGGTAGCGGTGCCGTACCAAGAGACCCAGTACTTC
d_call: TRBD2; v_call: TRBV19; j_call: TRBJ2-5; clone_size: -; cdr3_aa: CASSILSSGGQETQYF; cdr3_nt: TGTGCCAGTAGTATTTTGTCTAGCGGGGGCCAAGAGACCCAGTACTTC
d_call: -; v_call: TRBV7-2; j_call: TRBJ1-1; clone_size: -; cdr3_aa: CASSLSQGTEAFF; cdr3_nt: TGTGCCAGCAGCTTATCGCAGGGCACTGAAGCTTTCTTT
d_call: TRBD2; v_call: TRBV30; j_call: TRBJ2-1; clone_size: -; cdr3_aa: CAWSGLAGLLGEVTYNEQFF; cdr3_nt: TGTGCCTGGAGTGGACTAGCGGGACTTCTCGGGGAAGTTACCTACAATGAGCAGTTCTTC
d_call: -; v_call: TRBV10-3; j_call: TRBJ2-7; clone_size: -; cdr3_aa: CAISDFRTFTYEQYF; cdr3_nt: TGTGCCATCAGCGATTTTCGGACTTTTACCTACGAGCAGTACTTC
d_call: -; v_call: TRBV28; j_call: TRBJ2-3; clone_size: -; cdr3_aa: CASKGPSTDTQYF; cdr3_nt: TGTGCCAGCAAGGGGCCCAGCACAGATACGCAGTATTTT
d_call: -; v_call: TRBV6-5; j_call: TRBJ1-2; clone_size: -; cdr3_aa: CASSPGQGRGYTF; cdr3_nt: TGTGCCAGCAGTCCCGGCCAGGGTAGAGGCTACACCTTC
d_call: TRBD2; v_call: TRBV9; j_call: TRBJ2-3; clone_size: -; cdr3_aa: CASSPGLGDTDTQYF; cdr3_nt: TGTGCCAGCAGCCCGGGACTAGGGGACACAGATACGCAGTATTTT
d_call: TRBD2; v_call: TRBV9; j_call: TRBJ2-1; clone_size: -; cdr3_aa: CASSVATSGGYNEQFF; cdr3_nt: TGTGCCAGCAGCGTAGCTACCAGCGGGGGCTACAATGAGCAGTTCTTC
d_call: -; v_call: TRBV19; j_call: TRBJ2-2; clone_size: -; cdr3_aa: CASSIATRVTGELFF; cdr3_nt: TGTGCCAGTAGTATAGCAACCAGGGTTACCGGGGAGCTGTTTTTT